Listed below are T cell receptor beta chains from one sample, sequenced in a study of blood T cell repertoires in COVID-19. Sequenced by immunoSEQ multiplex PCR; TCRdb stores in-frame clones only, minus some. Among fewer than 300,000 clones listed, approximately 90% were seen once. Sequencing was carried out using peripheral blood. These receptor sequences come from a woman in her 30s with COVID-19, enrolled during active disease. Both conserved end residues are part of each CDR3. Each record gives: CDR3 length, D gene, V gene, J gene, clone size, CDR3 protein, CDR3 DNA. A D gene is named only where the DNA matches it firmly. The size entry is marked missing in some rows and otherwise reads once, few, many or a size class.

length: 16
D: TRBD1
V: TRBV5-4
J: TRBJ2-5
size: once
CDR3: CASSTKKTGGGETQYF
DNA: TGTGCCAGCAGCACGAAAAAAACAGGGGGCGGCGAGACCCAGTACTTC

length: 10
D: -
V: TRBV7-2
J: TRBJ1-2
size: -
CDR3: CASSSTVLFF
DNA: TGTGCCAGCAGCTCGACAGTTCTATTCTTC

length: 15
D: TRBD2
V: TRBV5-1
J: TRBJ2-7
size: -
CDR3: CASSFEASGKYEQYF
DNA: TGCGCCAGCAGCTTCGAGGCTAGCGGGAAATACGAGCAGTACTTC

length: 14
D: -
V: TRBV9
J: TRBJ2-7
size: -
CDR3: CASSVVNKNYEQYF
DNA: TGTGCCAGCAGCGTAGTGAACAAAAATTACGAGCAGTACTTC

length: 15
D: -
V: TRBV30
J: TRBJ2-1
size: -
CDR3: CAWSSTLGNYNEQFF
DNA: TGTGCCTGGAGTTCAACACTAGGCAACTACAATGAGCAGTTCTTC

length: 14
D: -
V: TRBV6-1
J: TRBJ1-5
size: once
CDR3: CASSDGRVNQPQHF
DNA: TGTGCCAGCAGTGATGGCCGGGTCAATCAGCCCCAGCATTTT

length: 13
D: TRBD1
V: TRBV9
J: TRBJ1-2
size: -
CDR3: CASSVGQDYGYTF
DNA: TGTGCCAGCAGCGTCGGACAGGACTATGGCTACACCTTC

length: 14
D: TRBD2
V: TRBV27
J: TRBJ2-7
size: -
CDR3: CASPGEGSSYEQYF
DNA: TGTGCCAGCCCGGGGGAGGGGAGTTCCTACGAGCAGTACTTC

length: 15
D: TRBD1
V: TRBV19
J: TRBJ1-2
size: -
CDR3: CASSIRGEANYGYTF
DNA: TGTGCCAGTAGTATCAGGGGGGAGGCTAACTATGGCTACACCTTC

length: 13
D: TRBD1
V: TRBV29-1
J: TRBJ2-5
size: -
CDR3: CSVSQGAGETQYF
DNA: TGCAGCGTTTCGCAGGGGGCCGGCGAGACCCAGTACTTC

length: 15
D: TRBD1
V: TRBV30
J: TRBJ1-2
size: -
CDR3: CAWSDQTGGSYGYTF
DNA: TGTGCCTGGAGCGATCAGACAGGGGGCTCCTATGGCTACACCTTC

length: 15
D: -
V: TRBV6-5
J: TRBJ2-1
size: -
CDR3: CASSYGRGSYNEQFF
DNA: TGTGCCAGCAGTTACGGCAGGGGTTCCTACAATGAGCAGTTCTTC

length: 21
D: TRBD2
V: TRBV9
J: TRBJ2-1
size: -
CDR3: CASSFYTGSGTSGGSYNEQFF
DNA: TGTGCCAGCAGCTTCTACACAGGGAGCGGGACTAGCGGAGGTTCCTACAATGAGCAGTTCTTC

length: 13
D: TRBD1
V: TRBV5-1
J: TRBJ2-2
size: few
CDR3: CASSWTGAGELFF
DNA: TGCGCCAGCAGCTGGACAGGGGCCGGGGAGCTGTTTTTT

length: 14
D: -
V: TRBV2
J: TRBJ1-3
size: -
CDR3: CASSVASSGNTIYF
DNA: TGTGCCAGCAGTGTGGCTAGCTCTGGAAACACCATATATTTT

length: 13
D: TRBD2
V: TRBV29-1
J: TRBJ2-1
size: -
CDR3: CSVEVLAGDKQFF
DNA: TGCAGCGTTGAGGTTCTAGCGGGAGACAAGCAGTTCTTC

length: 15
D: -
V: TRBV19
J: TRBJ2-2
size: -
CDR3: CASSMGAGVPGELFF
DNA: TGTGCCAGTAGTATGGGGGCGGGAGTTCCCGGGGAGCTGTTTTTT

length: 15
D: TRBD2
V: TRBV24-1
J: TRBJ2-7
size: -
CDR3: CATKRTSGSSYEQYF
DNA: TGTGCCACCAAAAGGACTAGCGGGAGTTCCTACGAGCAGTACTTC

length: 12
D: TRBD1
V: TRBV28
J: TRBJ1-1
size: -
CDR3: CASSFTGGISFF
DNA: TGTGCCAGCAGTTTTACAGGGGGCATTTCTTTCTTT

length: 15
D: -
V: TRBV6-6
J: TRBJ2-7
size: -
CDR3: CASSPPGSPPYEQYF
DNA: TGTGCCAGCAGCCCCCCGGGTTCACCCCCTTACGAGCAGTACTTC

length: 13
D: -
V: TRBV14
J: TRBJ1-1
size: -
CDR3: CASSQARTVGAFF
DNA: TGTGCCAGCAGCCAAGCCAGGACAGTGGGAGCTTTCTTT

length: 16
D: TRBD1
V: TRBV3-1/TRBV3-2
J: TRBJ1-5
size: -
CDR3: CASSHGGQGSNQPQHF
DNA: TGTGCCAGCAGCCACGGTGGACAGGGGTCCAATCAGCCCCAGCATTTT

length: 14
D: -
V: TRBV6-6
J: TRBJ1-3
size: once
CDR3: CASRQGLSGNTIYF
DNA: TGTGCCAGCAGGCAGGGCCTCTCTGGAAACACCATATATTTT

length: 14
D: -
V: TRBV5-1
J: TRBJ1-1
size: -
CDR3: CASSWLTGNTEAFF
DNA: TGCGCCAGCAGCTGGCTGACAGGGAACACTGAAGCTTTCTTT

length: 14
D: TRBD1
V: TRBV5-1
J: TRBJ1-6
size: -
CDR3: CASSLQGADSPLHF
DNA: TGCGCCAGCAGCCTTCAGGGGGCGGATTCACCCCTCCACTTT

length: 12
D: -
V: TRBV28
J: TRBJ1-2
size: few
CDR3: CASSFGGYGYTF
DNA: TGTGCCAGCAGTTTCGGCGGGTATGGCTACACCTTC

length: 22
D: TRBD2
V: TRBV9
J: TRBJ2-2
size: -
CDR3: CASSAVPLAGGVTGLNTGELFF
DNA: TGTGCCAGCAGCGCGGTCCCCCTAGCGGGAGGCGTAACAGGACTGAACACCGGGGAGCTGTTTTTT

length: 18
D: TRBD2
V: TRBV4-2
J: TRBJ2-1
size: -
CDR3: CASSQEIPGLAAGVEQFF
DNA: TGTGCCAGCAGCCAAGAGATCCCGGGACTAGCGGCCGGGGTTGAGCAGTTCTTC

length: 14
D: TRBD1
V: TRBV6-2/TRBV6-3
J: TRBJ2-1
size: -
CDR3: CASSPDRAYNEQFF
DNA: TGTGCCAGCAGCCCCGACAGGGCCTACAATGAGCAGTTCTTC

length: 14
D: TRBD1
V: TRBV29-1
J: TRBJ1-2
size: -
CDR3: CSVTQTGVSSGYTF
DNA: TGCAGCGTTACACAGACAGGGGTGAGCAGTGGCTACACCTTC

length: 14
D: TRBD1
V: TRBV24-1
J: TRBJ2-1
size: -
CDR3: CATSWDSSNNEQFF
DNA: TGTGCCACCTCTTGGGACAGCTCTAACAATGAGCAGTTCTTC

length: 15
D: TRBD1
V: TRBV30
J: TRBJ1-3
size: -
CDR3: CAWSVDRGWGNTIYF
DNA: TGTGCCTGGAGTGTGGACAGGGGATGGGGAAACACCATATATTTT

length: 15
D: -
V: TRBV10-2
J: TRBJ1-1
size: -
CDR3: CASSESRTMNTEAFF
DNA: TGCGCCAGCAGTGAGTCTAGGACAATGAACACTGAAGCTTTCTTT

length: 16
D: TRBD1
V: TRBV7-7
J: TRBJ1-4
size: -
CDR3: CASSLEPGQPIGKLFF
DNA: TGTGCCAGCAGCTTAGAGCCGGGACAGCCTATTGGAAAACTGTTTTTT

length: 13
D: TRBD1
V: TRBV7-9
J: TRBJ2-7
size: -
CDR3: CASSRTGVGEQYF
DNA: TGTGCCAGCAGCCGCACAGGGGTTGGGGAGCAGTACTTC

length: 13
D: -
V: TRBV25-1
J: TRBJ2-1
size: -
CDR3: CASSGDFYNEQFF
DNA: TGTGCCAGCAGTGGAGACTTCTACAATGAGCAGTTCTTC

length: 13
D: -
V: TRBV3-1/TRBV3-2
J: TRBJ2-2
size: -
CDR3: CASSRRGAGELFF
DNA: TGTGCCAGCAGCCGCCGGGGAGCCGGGGAGCTGTTTTTT

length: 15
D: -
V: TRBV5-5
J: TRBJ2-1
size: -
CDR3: CASSYKGFSYNEQFF
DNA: TGTGCCAGCAGCTACAAGGGGTTCTCCTACAATGAGCAGTTCTTC

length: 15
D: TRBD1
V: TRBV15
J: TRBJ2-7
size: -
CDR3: CATSRATQGADEQYF
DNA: TGTGCCACCAGCAGAGCAACACAGGGGGCCGACGAGCAGTACTTC

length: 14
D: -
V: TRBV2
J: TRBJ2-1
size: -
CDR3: CASSLDNGVAEQFF
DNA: TGTGCCAGCAGCTTGGACAATGGGGTTGCTGAGCAGTTCTTC

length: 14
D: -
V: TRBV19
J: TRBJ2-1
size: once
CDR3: CASSKGGWNNEQFF
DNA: TGTGCCAGTAGTAAAGGAGGGTGGAACAATGAGCAGTTCTTC

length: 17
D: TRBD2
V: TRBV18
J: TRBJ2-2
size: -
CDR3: CASSTALAGVNTGELFF
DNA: TGTGCCAGCTCAACCGCACTAGCGGGAGTAAATACCGGGGAGCTGTTTTTT

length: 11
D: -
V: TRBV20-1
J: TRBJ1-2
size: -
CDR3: CSVVGAYGYTF
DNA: TGCAGTGTGGTGGGCGCCTATGGCTACACCTTC

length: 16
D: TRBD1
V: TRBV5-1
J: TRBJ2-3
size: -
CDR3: CASSPVSGQVTDTQYF
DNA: TGCGCCAGCAGCCCGGTGTCGGGACAGGTAACCGATACGCAGTATTTT

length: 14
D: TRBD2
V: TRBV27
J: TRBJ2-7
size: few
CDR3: CASSGTSGRSEQYF
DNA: TGTGCCAGCAGTGGGACTAGCGGGAGATCCGAGCAGTACTTC

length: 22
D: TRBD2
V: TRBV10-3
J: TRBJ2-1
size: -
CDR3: CAISVTTELAGGSFSSYNEQFF
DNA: TGTGCCATCAGTGTAACAACAGAACTAGCGGGAGGTTCCTTTAGCTCCTACAATGAGCAGTTCTTC

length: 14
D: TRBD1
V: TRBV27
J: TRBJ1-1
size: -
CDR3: CASSWGQMNTEAFF
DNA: TGTGCCAGCAGTTGGGGACAGATGAACACTGAAGCTTTCTTT

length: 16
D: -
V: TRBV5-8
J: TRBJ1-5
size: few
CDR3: CASSLVGEYSNQPQHF
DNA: TGTGCCAGCAGCTTGGTTGGGGAGTATAGCAATCAGCCCCAGCATTTT

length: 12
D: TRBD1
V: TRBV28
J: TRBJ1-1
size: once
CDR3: CASSLRQGEAFF
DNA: TGTGCCAGCAGTTTACGACAGGGTGAAGCTTTCTTT

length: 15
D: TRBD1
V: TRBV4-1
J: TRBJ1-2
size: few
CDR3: CASSLDRGSNYGYTF
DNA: TGCGCCAGCAGCCTCGACAGGGGAAGTAACTATGGCTACACCTTC

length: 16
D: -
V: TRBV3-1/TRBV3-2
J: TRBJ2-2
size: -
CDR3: CASDDRAGTNTGELFF
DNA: TGTGCCAGCGACGATAGAGCAGGGACGAACACCGGGGAGCTGTTTTTT

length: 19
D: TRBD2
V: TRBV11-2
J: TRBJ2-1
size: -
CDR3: CASRSAGTSSRFSYNEQFF
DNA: TGTGCCAGCAGATCAGCCGGGACTAGCTCTAGGTTTAGCTACAATGAGCAGTTCTTC

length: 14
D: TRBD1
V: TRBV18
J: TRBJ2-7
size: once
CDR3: CASSPGQVLDEQYF
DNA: TGTGCCAGCTCACCCGGACAGGTTCTCGACGAGCAGTACTTC